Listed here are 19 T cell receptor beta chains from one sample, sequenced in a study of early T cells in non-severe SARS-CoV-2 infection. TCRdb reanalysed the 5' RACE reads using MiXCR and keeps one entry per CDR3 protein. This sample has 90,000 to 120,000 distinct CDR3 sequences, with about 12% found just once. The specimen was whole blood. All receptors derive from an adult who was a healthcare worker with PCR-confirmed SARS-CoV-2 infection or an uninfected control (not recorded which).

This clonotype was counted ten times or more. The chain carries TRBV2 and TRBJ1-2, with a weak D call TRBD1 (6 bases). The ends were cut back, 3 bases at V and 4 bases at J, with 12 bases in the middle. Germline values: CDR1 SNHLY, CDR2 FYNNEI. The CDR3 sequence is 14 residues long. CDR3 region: CASSDPDRIYGYTF. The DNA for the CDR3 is TGTGCCAGCAGTGACCCGGACAGAATCTATGGCTACACCTTC.

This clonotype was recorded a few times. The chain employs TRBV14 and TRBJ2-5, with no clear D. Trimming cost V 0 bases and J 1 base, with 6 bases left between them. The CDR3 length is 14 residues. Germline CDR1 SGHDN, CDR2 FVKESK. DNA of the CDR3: TGTGCCAGCAGCCAAGATCTCGGCCAAGAGACCCAGTACTTC. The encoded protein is CASSQDLGQETQYF.

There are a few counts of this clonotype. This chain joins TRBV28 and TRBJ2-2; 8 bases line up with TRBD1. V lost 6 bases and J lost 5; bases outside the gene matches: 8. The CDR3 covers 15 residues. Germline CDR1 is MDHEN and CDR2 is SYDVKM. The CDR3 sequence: CASSNRGKGTGELFF. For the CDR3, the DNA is TGTGCCAGCAGCAACAGGGGGAAGGGGACCGGGGAGCTGTTTTTT.

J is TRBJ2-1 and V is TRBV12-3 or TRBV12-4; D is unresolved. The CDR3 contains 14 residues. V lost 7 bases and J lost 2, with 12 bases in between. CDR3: CASKRSGPYNEQFF. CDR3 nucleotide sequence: TGTGCCAGCAAGCGATCAGGCCCCTACAATGAGCAGTTCTTC.

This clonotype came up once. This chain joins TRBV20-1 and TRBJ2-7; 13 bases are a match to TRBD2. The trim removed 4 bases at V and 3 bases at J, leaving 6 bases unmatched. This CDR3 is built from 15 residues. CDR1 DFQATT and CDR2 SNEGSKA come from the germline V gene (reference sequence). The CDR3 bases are TGCAGTGCTAATCCGGGACTAGCGGGATACTACGAGCAGTACTTC. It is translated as CSANPGLAGYYEQYF.

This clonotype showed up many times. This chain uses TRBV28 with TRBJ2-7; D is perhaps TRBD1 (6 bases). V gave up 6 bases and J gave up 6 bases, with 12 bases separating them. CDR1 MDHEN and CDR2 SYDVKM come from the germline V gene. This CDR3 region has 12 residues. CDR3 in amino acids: CASRPTGFEQYF. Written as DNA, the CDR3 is TGTGCCAGCAGACCCACAGGGTTCGAGCAGTACTTC.

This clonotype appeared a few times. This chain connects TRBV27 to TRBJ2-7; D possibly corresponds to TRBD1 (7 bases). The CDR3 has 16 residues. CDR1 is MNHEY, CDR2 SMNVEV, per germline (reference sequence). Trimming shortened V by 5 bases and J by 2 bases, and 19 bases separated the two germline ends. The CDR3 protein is CASSPLGIRGAYEQYF. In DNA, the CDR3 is TGTGCCAGCAGTCCCTTAGGGATCAGGGGGGCCTACGAGCAGTACTTC.

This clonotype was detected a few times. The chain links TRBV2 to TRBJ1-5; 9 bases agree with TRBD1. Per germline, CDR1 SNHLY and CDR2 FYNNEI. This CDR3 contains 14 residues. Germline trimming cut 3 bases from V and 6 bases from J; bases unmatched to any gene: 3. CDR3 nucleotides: TGTGCCAGCAGTGACGGACAGGGGAGTCAGCCCCAGCATTTT. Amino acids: CASSDGQGSQPQHF.

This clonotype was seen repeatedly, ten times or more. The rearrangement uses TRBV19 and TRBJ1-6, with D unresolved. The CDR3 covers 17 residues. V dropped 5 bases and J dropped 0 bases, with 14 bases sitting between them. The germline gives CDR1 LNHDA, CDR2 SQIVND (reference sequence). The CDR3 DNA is TGTGCCAGTAGTTCGGTGCCGTTGAGCTCCTATAATTCACCCCTCCACTTT. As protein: CASSSVPLSSYNSPLHF.

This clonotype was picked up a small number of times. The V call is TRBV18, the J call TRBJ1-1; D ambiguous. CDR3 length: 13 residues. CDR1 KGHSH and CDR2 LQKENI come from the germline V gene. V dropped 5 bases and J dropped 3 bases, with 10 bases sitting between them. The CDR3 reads CASSDNRDTEAFF. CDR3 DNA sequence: TGTGCCAGCTCAGACAACCGAGACACTGAAGCTTTCTTT. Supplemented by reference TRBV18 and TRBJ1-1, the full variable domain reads NAGVMQNPRHLVRRRGQEARLRCSPMKGHSHVYWYRQLPEEGLKFMVYLQKENIIDESGMPKERFSAEFPKEGPSILRIQQVVRGDSAAYFCASSDNRDTEAFFGQGTRLTVV.

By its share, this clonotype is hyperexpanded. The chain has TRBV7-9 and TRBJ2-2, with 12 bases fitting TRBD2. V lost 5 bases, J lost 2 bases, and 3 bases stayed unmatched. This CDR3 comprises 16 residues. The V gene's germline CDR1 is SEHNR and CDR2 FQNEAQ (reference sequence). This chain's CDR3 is CASSQLAGGNTGELFF. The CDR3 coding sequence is TGTGCCAGCAGCCAACTAGCGGGGGGAAACACCGGGGAGCTGTTTTTT. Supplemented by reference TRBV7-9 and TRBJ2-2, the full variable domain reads DTGVSQNPRHKITKRGQNVTFRCDPISEHNRLYWYRQTLGQGPEFLTYFQNEAQLEKSRLLSDRFSAERPKGSFSTLEIQRTEQGDSAMYLCASSQLAGGNTGELFFGEGSRLTVL.

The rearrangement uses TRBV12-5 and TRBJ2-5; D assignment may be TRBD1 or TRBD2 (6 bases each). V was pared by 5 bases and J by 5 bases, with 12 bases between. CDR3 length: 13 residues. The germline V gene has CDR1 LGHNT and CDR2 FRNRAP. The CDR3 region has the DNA TGTGCTAGTGGTCCTACAGGGAGGGAGACCCAGTACTTC. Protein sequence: CASGPTGRETQYF.

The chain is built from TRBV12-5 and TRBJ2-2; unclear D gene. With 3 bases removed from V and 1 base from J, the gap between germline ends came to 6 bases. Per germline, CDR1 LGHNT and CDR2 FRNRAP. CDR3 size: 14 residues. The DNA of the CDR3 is TGTGCTAGTGGTTTATCAGGGAACACCGGGGAGCTGTTTTTT. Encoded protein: CASGLSGNTGELFF.

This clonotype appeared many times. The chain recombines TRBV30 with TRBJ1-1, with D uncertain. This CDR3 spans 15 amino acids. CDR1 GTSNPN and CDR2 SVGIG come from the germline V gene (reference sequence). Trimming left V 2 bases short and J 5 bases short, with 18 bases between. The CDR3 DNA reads TGTGCCTGGAGTAAGTCGGCCAAACGGAAAACTGAAGCTTTCTTT. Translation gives CAWSKSAKRKTEAFF.

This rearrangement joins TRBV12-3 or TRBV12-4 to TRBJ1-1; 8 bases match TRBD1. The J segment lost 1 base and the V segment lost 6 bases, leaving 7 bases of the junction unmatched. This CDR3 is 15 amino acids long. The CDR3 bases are TGTGCCAGCAGAGTCCGGGACAGGAGGAACACTGAAGCTTTCTTT. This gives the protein CASRVRDRRNTEAFF.

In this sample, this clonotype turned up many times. CDR3 protein: CASSPTRVAGGYNEQFF. The CDR3 DNA follows: TGTGCCAGCTCACCAACGAGGGTGGCAGGGGGCTACAATGAGCAGTTCTTC. This chain uses TRBV18 with TRBJ2-1; TRBD1 matches 7 bases. The CDR3 has 17 amino acids. Germline CDR1 reads KGHSH; CDR2 reads LQKENI. Germline trimming cut 2 bases from V and 3 bases from J; bases unmatched to any gene: 10.

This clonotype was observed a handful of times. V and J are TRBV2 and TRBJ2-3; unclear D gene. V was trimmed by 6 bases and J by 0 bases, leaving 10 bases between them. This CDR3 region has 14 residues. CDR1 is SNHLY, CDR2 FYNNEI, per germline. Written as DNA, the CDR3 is TGTGCCAGCAGGAGGACGGACAGCACAGATACGCAGTATTTT. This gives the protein CASRRTDSTDTQYF.

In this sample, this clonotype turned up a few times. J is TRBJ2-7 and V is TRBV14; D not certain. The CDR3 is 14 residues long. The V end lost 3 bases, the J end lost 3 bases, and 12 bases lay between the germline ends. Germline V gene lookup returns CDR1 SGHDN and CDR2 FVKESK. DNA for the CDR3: TGTGCCAGCAGCCAGATAACAGCGAACTACGAGCAGTACTTC. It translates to CASSQITANYEQYF.

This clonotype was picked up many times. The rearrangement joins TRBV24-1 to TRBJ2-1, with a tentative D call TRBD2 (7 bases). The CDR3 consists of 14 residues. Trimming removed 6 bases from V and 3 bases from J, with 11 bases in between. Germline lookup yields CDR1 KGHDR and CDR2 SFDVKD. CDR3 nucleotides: TGTGCCACCAGTCAGGGAGGGGGCTACAATGAGCAGTTCTTC. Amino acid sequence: CATSQGGGYNEQFF.